This T cell receptor (beta chain) was identified during a study of PD-1 blockade in mismatch repair-deficient tumors. Study information: Patients had eleven to twelve mismatch repair-deficient cancer types and were previously treated and progressing.

This CDR3 has 14 residues. V lost 1 base and J lost 4, with 10 bases in between. CDR1 is SGHAT and CDR2 is FQNNGV in the germline V gene. TCRdb's table, derived via immunoSEQ multiplex PCR, lists solely in-frame clones and lacks some. Here the sample spans around 40,000 clones, 85% being singletons. TCRs were sequenced from a few patients responding to pembrolizumab. The TCR comes from an adult with mismatch repair-deficient cancer. The chain couples TRBV11-2 to TRBJ1-2; D remains ambiguous. The sequencing used peripheral blood, collected roughly 75 weeks after starting pembrolizumab. The CDR3 nucleotides read TGTGCCAGCAGCTTAGTGAACGGCCCCTATGGCTACACCTTC. Translation gives CASSLVNGPYGYTF.